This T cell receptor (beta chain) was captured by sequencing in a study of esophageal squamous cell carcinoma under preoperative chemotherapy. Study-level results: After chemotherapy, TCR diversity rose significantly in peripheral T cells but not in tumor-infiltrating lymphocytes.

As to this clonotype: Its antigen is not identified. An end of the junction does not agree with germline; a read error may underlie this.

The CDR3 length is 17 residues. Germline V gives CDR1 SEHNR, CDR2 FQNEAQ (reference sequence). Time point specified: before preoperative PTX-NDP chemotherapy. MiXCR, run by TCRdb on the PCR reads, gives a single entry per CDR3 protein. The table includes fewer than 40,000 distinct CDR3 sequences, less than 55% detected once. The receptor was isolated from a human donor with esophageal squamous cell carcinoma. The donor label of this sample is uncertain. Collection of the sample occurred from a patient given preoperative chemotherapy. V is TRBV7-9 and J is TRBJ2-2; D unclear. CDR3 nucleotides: TGTGCCAGCAGCCAAAGTCTCCAGGCAGCGAGCACAGATGCGCTGTATTTT. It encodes CASSQSLQAASTDALYF.